This entry lists 20 T cell receptor beta chains sequenced from one sample in a study of blood T cell repertoires in COVID-19. Profiled with immunoSEQ multiplex PCR; TCRdb holds only in-frame clones, not every one. The sample records roughly 150,000 clones, around 81% being singletons. The sequenced sample was peripheral blood. These receptors all come from a human donor in a cohort sampled during active COVID-19.

V is TRBV19 and J is TRBJ1-6; TRBD1 matches 9 bases. J lost 7 bases, V lost 7 bases, and 8 bases had no gene match. CDR3 length: 15 amino acids. Germline CDR1 is LNHDA and CDR2 is SQIVND (reference sequence). The CDR3 sequence is CASTKQGARNSPLHF. The CDR3, as DNA: TGTGCCAGTACAAAACAGGGGGCGAGGAATTCACCCCTCCACTTT.

The chain is built from TRBV10-3 and TRBJ2-1; 10 bases fit TRBD2. This CDR3 contains 17 residues. In germline, CDR1 is ENHRY, CDR2 SYGVKD. Trimming at V came to 2 bases and at J to 10 bases, leaving 14 bases not matched to a gene. The chain's CDR3 is CAISENPASGGVGEQFF. The CDR3 region has the DNA TGTGCCATCAGTGAGAACCCCGCCAGCGGGGGGGTGGGAGAGCAGTTCTTC.

The V call is TRBV7-9, the J call TRBJ1-5; perhaps TRBD1 as D (5 bases). V was pared by 1 base and J by 2 bases, with 9 bases between. The CDR3 runs 15 residues. In germline, CDR1 is SEHNR, CDR2 FQNEAQ (reference sequence). In DNA form, the CDR3 reads TGTGCCAGCAGCTTAGGGGGCAGGGGCAATCAGCCCCAGCATTTT. This codes for CASSLGGRGNQPQHF. The whole variable domain, filled in from reference TRBV7-9 and TRBJ1-5, reads DTGVSQNPRHKITKRGQNVTFRCDPISEHNRLYWYRQTLGQGPEFLTYFQNEAQLEKSRLLSDRFSAERPKGSFSTLEIQRTEQGDSAMYLCASSLGGRGNQPQHFGDGTRLSIL.

The chain is built from TRBV7-6 and TRBJ1-6, with D possibly TRBD1 on 5 matching bases. Trimming pared 5 bases from V and 2 bases from J, leaving 19 bases between. The CDR3 runs to 18 residues. From germline, CDR1 is SGHVS and CDR2 FNYEAQ. The CDR3 region is CASSPRAPTGTYNSPLHF. As DNA, the CDR3 is TGTGCCAGCAGCCCTAGGGCCCCAACAGGCACCTATAATTCACCCCTCCACTTT.

This clone occurred a few times. The same CDR3 arises from other DNA sequences in this sample as well. The rearrangement joins TRBV7-9 to TRBJ1-1, with D possibly TRBD1 on 5 matching bases. Per germline, CDR1 SEHNR and CDR2 FQNEAQ (reference sequence). CDR3 length: 14 amino acids. V lost 5 bases and J lost 1, with 11 bases in between. CDR3 sequence: CASSPRGENTEAFF. In nucleotides, the CDR3 is TGTGCCAGCAGCCCCCGGGGGGAGAACACTGAAGCTTTCTTT. The variable domain in full, completed from reference TRBV7-9 and TRBJ1-1, reads DTGVSQNPRHKITKRGQNVTFRCDPISEHNRLYWYRQTLGQGPEFLTYFQNEAQLEKSRLLSDRFSAERPKGSFSTLEIQRTEQGDSAMYLCASSPRGENTEAFFGQGTRLTVV.

The V gene is TRBV3-1 (or the pseudogene TRBV3-2), the J gene TRBJ2-1; D might be TRBD1 (6 bases). The CDR3 is 12 amino acids. Trimming stripped 4 bases from V and 9 bases from J, with 10 bases between. Per germline, CDR1 LGHDT and CDR2 YNNKEL (reference sequence). The CDR3 loop is CASSLTGSEQFF. DNA of the CDR3: TGTGCCAGCAGCCTCACAGGGTCTGAGCAGTTCTTC.

The chain joins TRBV2 to TRBJ1-4; D is uncertain. Germline assignment: CDR1 SNHLY and CDR2 FYNNEI. V lost 5 bases to trimming and J lost 8 bases, with 12 bases between them. The CDR3 has 13 residues. The CDR3 reads CASSPLWAEKLFF. In nucleotides, the CDR3 is TGTGCCAGCAGTCCCTTGTGGGCCGAAAAACTGTTTTTT.

The genes are TRBV19 and TRBJ1-6; possibly TRBD1 for D (6 bases). The CDR3 spans 13 residues. The germline gives CDR1 LNHDA, CDR2 SQIVND (reference sequence). Trimming took off 7 bases at V and 7 bases at J, with 11 bases between the two ends. CDR3 protein: CASTRDTNSPLHF. The CDR3 DNA sequence: TGTGCCAGTACCCGGGACACAAATTCACCCCTCCACTTT.

CDR3 DNA: TGTGCCAGCACCCACTTGGGCGGGGGCACCGACAATGAGCAGTTCTTC. Its protein is CASTHLGGGTDNEQFF. The genes are TRBV7-9 and TRBJ2-1, with D possibly matching TRBD2 (7 bases). The V and J ends lost 7 bases and 5 bases respectively, with 21 bases between them. The CDR3 has 16 residues. Germline V lookup: CDR1 SEHNR, CDR2 FQNEAQ (reference sequence).

The gene calls are TRBV3-1 (or the pseudogene TRBV3-2) and TRBJ2-7, with a weak D call TRBD1 (5 bases). The CDR3 is 14 amino acids. The germline V gene encodes CDR1 LGHDT and CDR2 YNNKEL (reference sequence). The germline V and J ends were trimmed by 2 bases and 4 bases, with 12 bases remaining between them. The CDR3 DNA follows: TGTGCCAGCAGCCAATACTCTGGGGCGTACGAGCAGTACTTC. This gives the protein CASSQYSGAYEQYF.

This chain uses TRBV19 with TRBJ2-3; D might be TRBD2 (5 bases). The CDR3 runs to 14 residues. Trimming removed 3 bases from V and 4 bases from J, with 11 bases in between. Germline assignment: CDR1 LNHDA and CDR2 SQIVND (reference sequence). The CDR3 sequence is CASSIGGPADTQYF. CDR3 DNA sequence: TGTGCCAGTAGTATCGGAGGACCGGCAGATACGCAGTATTTT.

CDR3 protein: CASSYSRVSGANVLTF. As DNA, the CDR3 is TGTGCCAGCAGTTACTCGAGGGTCTCTGGGGCCAACGTCCTGACTTTC. The rearrangement links TRBV6-5 to TRBJ2-6; D may be TRBD2 (5 bases). With 0 bases removed from V and 0 bases from J, the gap between germline ends came to 6 bases. There are 16 residues in the CDR3. Germline assignment: CDR1 MNHEY and CDR2 SVGAGI.

The chain links TRBV3-1 (or the pseudogene TRBV3-2) to TRBJ1-1, with D possibly matching TRBD1 (5 bases). The CDR3 has 15 residues. Germline CDR1 reads LGHDT; CDR2 reads YNNKEL (reference sequence). The germline V and J ends were trimmed by 1 base and 2 bases, with 11 bases remaining between them. This CDR3 is CASSQGAGHNTEAFF. The CDR3 nucleotides read TGTGCCAGCAGCCAAGGGGCGGGGCATAACACTGAAGCTTTCTTT.

This clone was observed a few times. The chain recombines TRBV6-9 with TRBJ2-7, with 14 bases matching TRBD2. The CDR3 is made up of 16 amino acids. CDR1 is MNHGY, CDR2 SVAAGI, per germline. Trimming removed 4 bases from V and 5 bases from J; junction bases left unmatched: 7. DNA for the CDR3: TGTGCCAGCAGTTTGAATTCGGGACTAGCGGGGGACGAGCAGTACTTC. Amino acid sequence: CASSLNSGLAGDEQYF.

CDR3 amino acids: CASSALAGYEQYF. The CDR3, as DNA: TGTGCCAGTAGTGCCCTAGCGGGCTACGAGCAGTACTTC. This chain uses TRBV19 with TRBJ2-7; TRBD2 aligns across 8 bases. Germline trimming cut 5 bases from V and 3 bases from J; bases unmatched to any gene: 3. The CDR3 loop spans 13 amino acids. Germline CDR1 and CDR2: LNHDA and SQIVND (reference sequence).

The chain is built from TRBV5-1 and TRBJ1-4, with TRBD1 identical over 8 bases. The CDR3 extends over 17 amino acids. Germline trimming cut 7 bases from V and 6 bases from J; bases unmatched to any gene: 17. Germline V gives CDR1 SGHRS, CDR2 YFSETQ. The chain's CDR3 is CASGTPDRVTRDEKLFF. DNA for the CDR3: TGCGCCAGCGGAACCCCGGACAGGGTGACACGGGATGAAAAACTGTTTTTT.

The J gene is TRBJ2-2, the V gene TRBV18, with 11 bases identical to TRBD2. The length of the CDR3 is 19 residues. Germline assignment: CDR1 KGHSH and CDR2 LQKENI. J lost 5 bases, V lost 2 bases, and 13 bases had no gene match. The CDR3 loop is CASSPDRLAGFMRTGELFF. In nucleotides, the CDR3 is TGTGCCAGCTCACCAGATCGACTAGCGGGGTTCATGAGGACCGGGGAGCTGTTTTTT.

The chain joins TRBV3-1 (or the pseudogene TRBV3-2) to TRBJ2-3; the match to TRBD1 covers 7 bases. There are 15 residues in the CDR3. In germline, CDR1 is LGHDT, CDR2 YNNKEL (reference sequence). J was trimmed by 3 bases and V by 5 bases; bases with no gene match: 8. CDR3 in amino acids: CASSTRTGSTDTQYF. In DNA form, the CDR3 reads TGTGCCAGCAGCACCCGGACAGGCTCAACAGATACGCAGTATTTT.

In its sample, this clone was seen a few times. The V gene is TRBV6-5, the J gene TRBJ1-6; D remains unclear. Germline loops: CDR1 MNHEY, CDR2 SVGAGI. CDR3 length equals 14 residues. Trimming left V 7 bases short and J 4 bases short, with 11 bases between. The DNA of the CDR3 is TGTGCCAGCATGCGCACCATGTATAATTCACCCCTCCACTTT. It encodes CASMRTMYNSPLHF.

This clone was counted at least ten times. This sample also contains other DNA sequences that code for the same CDR3. V is TRBV5-1 and J is TRBJ2-1; D is undetermined. Germline V lookup: CDR1 SGHRS, CDR2 YFSETQ. Trimming pared 0 bases from V and 9 bases from J, leaving 4 bases between. CDR3 length: 11 amino acids. The DNA for the CDR3 is TGCGCCAGCAGCTTGGTTCGTGAGCAGTTCTTC. This sequence encodes CASSLVREQFF.